This record covers a single T cell receptor (beta chain). Authors' processing steps: Reference gene primer amplification yielded estimated nucleated cell counts. TCRdb's table, derived via immunoSEQ multiplex PCR, lists solely in-frame clones and lacks some. That table gives V, J and clone size, and the DNA gave D and trimming. The sample lists tens of thousands of clones, 65% to 85% occurring once. The data were taken from a study of blood T cell repertoires in COVID-19. Whole-study context: Both acute and convalescent COVID-19 samples were obtained from the United States, Italy and Spain. Nucleic acid was either cDNA or gDNA, and it came from T cells, B-cell-depleted T cells, or PBMCs.

CDR1 and CDR2 from the germline V gene are KGHDR and SFDVKD. V dropped 7 bases and J dropped 7; count of bases not matched to a gene: 9. The CDR3 contains 15 residues. V is TRBV24-1 and J is TRBJ2-1; 10 positions agree with TRBD2. This TCR came from a woman aged 60-75 years with acute or convalescent COVID-19. Sequencing was carried out using peripheral blood. The CDR3 sequence: CATRGISGRSNEQFF. CDR3 nucleotides: TGTGCCACCAGGGGGATTAGCGGGAGGTCGAATGAGCAGTTCTTC.